The sample holds many counts of the clone carrying this TCR beta chain. Its antigen remains unidentified. These data belong to a study of T-cell reconstitution after alpha-beta-depleted transplantation in children. Trimming took 2 bases from V and 4 from J; bases not matched to a gene: 1. Germline CDR1 reads SGHKS; CDR2 reads YYEKEE (reference sequence). The CDR3 length is 14 residues. Study-wide results and caveats: Several hundred expanded graft clones reportedly supplied alpha-beta T cells about two months after transplant. The main origin of T-cell counts and diversity one year after transplant was newly produced T cells. Recipient T cells and thymic progenitors that survived gave rise to the high TCRbeta diversity observed at day 60 in some patients.

Unique molecular identifiers were incorporated during preparation of the TCRbeta library. TCRdb passed the PCR reads through MiXCR, listing each CDR3 protein once. Among hundreds of thousands of distinct CDR3 sequences listed, around 15% were seen once. The sample here was PBMCs, mostly from graft donor cells, taken 360 days after TCRalphabeta/CD19-depleted stem cell transplant. The genes are TRBV5-5 and TRBJ2-2, with TRBD2 identical over 8 bases. This receptor was identified in a boy in the first two years of life who had a stem cell transplant for Wiskott-Aldrich syndrome, so the T cells may come from the graft donor. The CDR3, as DNA: TGTGCCAGCAGCTTCAGCGGGGGCACCGGGGAGCTGTTTTTT. Protein: CASSFSGGTGELFF.